The next 26 T cell receptor beta chains were all read from a single sample in a study of blood T cell repertoires in COVID-19. Some clones are missing from TCRdb's copy, which holds only in-frame ones; the method was immunoSEQ multiplex PCR. Of 300,000 to 400,000 clones listed, 65% to 90% are singletons. Sequenced input: PBMCs or T cells enriched from blood (not recorded which). The receptors were sampled from a woman aged 40 to 49 with acute COVID-19.

This chain's CDR3 is CASSSPRQGSTEAFF. CDR3 DNA sequence: TGTGCCAGCAGTTCTCCCCGACAGGGGAGCACTGAAGCTTTCTTT. J is TRBJ1-1 and V is TRBV28; 8 bases map to TRBD1. V lost 4 bases, J lost 4 bases, and 8 bases stayed unmatched. This CDR3 has 15 residues. CDR1 is MDHEN and CDR2 is SYDVKM in the germline V gene.

V and J are TRBV16 and TRBJ1-5; no reliable D call. Between the trimmed V and J ends, which lost 2 bases and 4 bases, there was a span of 12 bases. The CDR3 has 15 residues. CDR1 is KGHSY and CDR2 is FQNENV in the germline V gene. CDR3 protein: CASSQQNQKNQPQHF. As DNA, the CDR3 is TGTGCCAGCAGCCAACAGAACCAAAAGAATCAGCCCCAGCATTTT.

This chain links TRBV19 with TRBJ2-6; 12 nucleotides agree with TRBD2. The J segment lost 1 base and the V segment lost 5 bases, leaving 12 bases of the junction unmatched. Germline lookup yields CDR1 LNHDA and CDR2 SQIVND (reference sequence). The CDR3 loop spans 20 amino acids. The CDR3 DNA sequence: TGTGCCAGTAGTCCTCGTGCTAGCGGGAGGGCCGGGTCTGGGGCCAACGTCCTGACTTTC. Its protein is CASSPRASGRAGSGANVLTF.

In the case of this clone: The same CDR3 also results from other DNA sequences found in this sample. V and J are TRBV7-2 and TRBJ2-6; unclear D gene. Germline V gene sequence: CDR1 SGHTA, CDR2 FQGNSA. CDR3 size: 15 residues. V was trimmed by 4 bases and J by 0 bases, leaving 7 bases between them. CDR3 bases: TGTGCCAGCAGCTCCAGAGGCTCTGGGGCCAACGTCCTGACTTTC. Translated, it gives CASSSRGSGANVLTF. Drawing the rest from reference TRBV7-2 and TRBJ2-6, the complete variable domain is GAGVSQSPSNKVTEKGKDVELRCDPISGHTALYWYRQSLGQGLEFLIYFQGNSAPDKSGLPSDRFSAERTGGSVSTLTIQRTQQEDSAVYLCASSSRGSGANVLTFGAGSRLTVL.

J is TRBJ1-6 and V is TRBV7-9, with 8 bases lining up with TRBD1. Per the germline V gene, CDR1 is SEHNR and CDR2 is FQNEAQ (reference sequence). The ends lost 1 base at V and 6 bases at J; junction bases unmatched: 2. The CDR3 contains 15 residues. Here the CDR3 reads CASSLGTGFNSPLHF. The CDR3 region has the DNA TGTGCCAGCAGCTTAGGGACAGGGTTTAATTCACCCCTCCACTTT.

The rearrangement links TRBV6-2 or TRBV6-3 to TRBJ2-7; TRBD1 aligns across 7 bases. Germline assignment: CDR1 MNHEY and CDR2 SVGEGT. Unmatched junction bases numbered 13, after V lost 5 bases and J lost 3 bases. CDR3 length equals 16 residues. CDR3 sequence (DNA): TGTGCCAGCAGTACTCCCCCCGGACAGGTTCGCTACGAGCAGTACTTC. It is translated as CASSTPPGQVRYEQYF.

V and J are TRBV11-2 and TRBJ1-3; D is unresolved. The CDR3 spans 17 residues. V was trimmed by 0 bases and J by 1 base, leaving 13 bases between them. From germline, CDR1 is SGHAT and CDR2 FQNNGV. CDR3 coding DNA: TGTGCCAGCAGCTTAGAAATTCAGGATTTTTCTGGAAACACCATATATTTT. Translating it yields CASSLEIQDFSGNTIYF.

This chain connects TRBV19 to TRBJ2-7, with 7 bases lining up with TRBD2. The junction had 12 bases not matched to a gene; V was cut back by 9 bases and J by 7 bases. The CDR3 runs to 13 residues. Germline CDR1 reads LNHDA; CDR2 reads SQIVND (reference sequence). CDR3 region: CASAAGRAGEQYF. In DNA form, the CDR3 reads TGTGCCAGCGCCGCGGGGAGGGCGGGGGAGCAGTACTTC. Supplemented by reference TRBV19 and TRBJ2-7, the full variable domain reads DGGITQSPKYLFRKEGQNVTLSCEQNLNHDAMYWYRQDPGQGLRLIYYSQIVNDFQKGDIAEGYSVSREKKESFPLTVTSAQKNPTAFYLCASAAGRAGEQYFGPGTRLTVT.

With regard to this clone: The same CDR3 arises from other DNA sequences in this sample as well. The chain employs TRBV3-1 (or the pseudogene TRBV3-2) and TRBJ2-5, with 15 bases lining up with TRBD2. The J segment lost 5 bases and the V segment lost 4 bases, leaving 5 bases of the junction unmatched. This CDR3 is built from 16 residues. Germline V gene sequence: CDR1 LGHDT, CDR2 YNNKEL (reference sequence). The CDR3 region is CASSPGLAGGQETQYF. DNA for the CDR3: TGTGCCAGCAGCCCTGGACTAGCGGGGGGGCAGGAGACCCAGTACTTC.

V usage is TRBV6-2 or TRBV6-3 and J usage is TRBJ1-6, with 7 bases fitting TRBD1. The CDR3 contains 13 residues. Germline loops: CDR1 MNHEY, CDR2 SVGEGT. V trimming: 5 bases; J trimming: 9 bases; junction bases outside the gene matches: 4. The CDR3 is CASSDREISPLHF. The CDR3, as DNA: TGTGCCAGCAGTGACAGGGAGATTTCACCCCTCCACTTT.

This clone has more than one count but fewer than ten. The V and J genes are TRBV19 and TRBJ2-1; D call uncertain. Germline V CDR1 and CDR2: LNHDA, SQIVND (reference sequence). Trimming stripped 5 bases from V and 4 bases from J, with 15 bases between. CDR3 length: 15 residues. This chain's CDR3 is CASSYGSPTYNEQFF. DNA of the CDR3: TGTGCCAGTAGTTACGGTTCACCCACTTACAATGAGCAGTTCTTC.

This clone was found once. The chain joins TRBV28 to TRBJ1-2, with 8 bases identical to TRBD1. The CDR3 is 13 residues long. Looked up from germline, CDR1 is MDHEN and CDR2 is SYDVKM. Trimming cost V 5 bases and J 7 bases; bases outside gene matches: 6. CDR3 bases: TGTGCCAGCAGTCGACAGGGGATGGGTGGCTACACCTTC. This gives the protein CASSRQGMGGYTF.

This clone was seen a few times. The V and J genes are TRBV6-5 and TRBJ1-2; D is perhaps TRBD1 (6 bases). The length of the CDR3 is 14 residues. Germline values: CDR1 MNHEY, CDR2 SVGAGI. Trimming removed 4 bases from V and 7 bases from J, with 16 bases in between. CDR3: CASSSPWRQVGYTF. The CDR3 coding sequence is TGTGCCAGCAGTTCCCCCTGGCGACAGGTTGGCTACACCTTC.

This sequence joins TRBV7-2 and TRBJ2-3, with TRBD1 identical over 8 bases. Per germline, CDR1 SGHTA and CDR2 FQGNSA. The CDR3 extends over 15 amino acids. Losses at the gene ends were 5 bases for V and 1 base for J; bases not matched to a gene: 5. The CDR3 loop reads CASSPGGYGTDTQYF. In nucleotides, the CDR3 is TGTGCCAGCAGCCCAGGGGGCTACGGCACAGATACGCAGTATTTT. The entire variable domain, with the rest obtained from reference TRBV7-2 and TRBJ2-3, is as follows: GAGVSQSPSNKVTEKGKDVELRCDPISGHTALYWYRQSLGQGLEFLIYFQGNSAPDKSGLPSDRFSAERTGGSVSTLTIQRTQQEDSAVYLCASSPGGYGTDTQYFGPGTRLTVL.

The chain has TRBV3-1 (or the pseudogene TRBV3-2) and TRBJ2-7; a possible D gene is TRBD2 (5 bases). This CDR3 region has 17 residues. The germline V gene has CDR1 LGHDT and CDR2 YNNKEL (reference sequence). V lost 5 bases, J lost 4 bases, and 24 bases lay in between. CDR3 nucleotide sequence: TGTGCCAGCAGCTTAAGATGGGCGGGTTCAGTGGTATACGAGCAGTACTTC. Its translation: CASSLRWAGSVVYEQYF.

The V call is TRBV18, the J call TRBJ2-5; perhaps TRBD2 as D (6 bases). V dropped 1 base and J dropped 5 bases, with 11 bases sitting between them. This CDR3 spans 14 amino acids. Germline CDR1 is KGHSH and CDR2 is LQKENI. CDR3 sequence: CASSPLTLAETQYF. The DNA of the CDR3 is TGTGCCAGCTCACCACTGACCCTAGCGGAGACCCAGTACTTC.

This clone was seen many times. Other DNA sequences in this specimen translate into the identical CDR3. The chain joins TRBV7-9 to TRBJ2-5; TRBD2 matches at 14 bases. The CDR3 has 17 amino acids. In germline, CDR1 is SEHNR, CDR2 FQNEAQ (reference sequence). The V gene end was trimmed by 4 bases and the J gene end by 2 bases; junction bases not matched to a gene: 6. The CDR3 protein is CASSSGLAGGIQETQYF. CDR3 nucleotides: TGTGCCAGCAGCTCAGGACTAGCGGGGGGCATTCAAGAGACCCAGTACTTC.

The chain is built from TRBV13 and TRBJ2-3; the match to TRBD2 covers 10 bases. CDR1 PRHDT and CDR2 FYEKMQ come from the germline V gene (reference sequence). The CDR3 covers 15 residues. The V segment lost 5 bases and the J segment 3 bases; nucleotides outside the gene matches: 5. CDR3 sequence (DNA): TGTGCCAGCAGCGCCTCTAGCGGGGGTACAGATACGCAGTATTTT. This codes for CASSASSGGTDTQYF.

For this clone: The same CDR3 is also encoded by other DNA sequences in this sample. The rearrangement links TRBV29-1 to TRBJ1-4, with D unclear. Trimming took off 4 bases at V and 3 bases at J, with 6 bases between the two ends. The CDR3 spans 12 residues. CDR1 SQVTM and CDR2 ANQGSEA come from the germline V gene. This CDR3 reads CSVGSANEKLFF. The CDR3 nucleotides are TGCAGCGTTGGATCGGCTAATGAAAAACTGTTTTTT.

This clone was detected a few times. V and J are TRBV11-3 and TRBJ2-1, with D possibly matching TRBD2 (6 bases). Germline loops: CDR1 SGHNT, CDR2 YENEEA. The CDR3 is 14 amino acids. V was cut by 0 bases and J by 9 bases, with 12 bases left in between. The CDR3: CASSLEGGRGEQFF. The CDR3 DNA sequence: TGTGCCAGCAGCTTAGAGGGAGGAAGGGGTGAGCAGTTCTTC.

This sequence joins TRBV7-2 and TRBJ2-7; D is ambiguous. The CDR3 extends over 13 amino acids. Trimming took 3 bases from V and 2 from J, leaving 8 bases between them. Germline V lookup: CDR1 SGHTA, CDR2 FQGNSA. The CDR3 reads CASSLVDTYEQYF. In DNA form, the CDR3 reads TGTGCCAGCAGCTTGGTTGACACCTACGAGCAGTACTTC.

The rearrangement joins TRBV28 to TRBJ1-4; 8 bases agree with TRBD1. CDR3 length: 15 residues. Per the germline V gene, CDR1 is MDHEN and CDR2 is SYDVKM. The V segment lost 6 bases and the J segment 6 bases; nucleotides outside the gene matches: 9. The CDR3 sequence: CASRSTGESYEKLFF. The CDR3 DNA reads as TGTGCCAGCAGATCGACAGGGGAATCGTATGAAAAACTGTTTTTT.

This rearrangement joins TRBV9 to TRBJ1-3; TRBD1 matches at 7 bases. Germline CDR1 reads SGDLS; CDR2 reads YYNGEE. V dropped 6 bases and J dropped 0; count of bases not matched to a gene: 9. The CDR3 has 16 residues. The CDR3 bases are TGTGCCAGCAATACTGGGACAGAGTTCTCTGGAAACACCATATATTTT. It is translated as CASNTGTEFSGNTIYF. The whole variable domain, remainder taken from reference TRBV9 and TRBJ1-3, is DSGVTQTPKHLITATGQRVTLRCSPRSGDLSVYWYQQSLDQGLQFLIQYYNGEERAKGNILERFSAQQFPDLHSELNLSSLELGDSALYFCASNTGTEFSGNTIYFGEGSWLTVV.

This chain uses TRBV12-3 or TRBV12-4 with TRBJ1-2, with 8 bases fitting TRBD1. J was trimmed by 8 bases and V by 1 base; bases with no gene match: 3. There are 13 residues in the CDR3. The CDR3 protein is CASSLGTGSGYTF. For the CDR3, the DNA is TGTGCCAGCAGTTTAGGGACAGGGTCCGGCTACACCTTC.

The chain joins TRBV19 to TRBJ1-2, with a weak D call TRBD1 (5 bases). The germline V gene encodes CDR1 LNHDA and CDR2 SQIVND (reference sequence). The CDR3 contains 15 residues. The V gene lost 8 bases and the J gene lost 0 bases, with 16 bases spanning the gap. CDR3 sequence reads: CASYFQGFPNYGYTF. Written as DNA, the CDR3 is TGTGCCAGTTATTTTCAGGGATTCCCTAACTATGGCTACACCTTC.

This clone came up once. V usage is TRBV28 and J usage is TRBJ1-1, with 7 bases fitting TRBD1. This CDR3 region has 16 residues. V shed 6 bases, J shed 0 bases, and the junction held 10 bases outside the gene matches. The V gene's germline CDR1 is MDHEN and CDR2 SYDVKM. The CDR3 reads CASSLTGVLMNTEAFF. CDR3 nucleotides: TGTGCCAGCAGCCTCACAGGGGTCTTAATGAACACTGAAGCTTTCTTT.